In this sample, the clone carrying this T cell receptor beta chain turned up once. The V end was cut by 4 bases, the J end by 4 bases, with 13 bases between. The CDR3 sequence is 13 residues long. Germline values: CDR1 SQVTM, CDR2 ANQGSEA. This specimen comes from a study of T cells after yellow fever vaccination. TCRdb re-called the 5' RACE reads through MiXCR, storing one row per CDR3 protein. The sample comprises roughly 250,000 distinct CDR3 sequences, 10% to 15% of which are singletons, and 0.5% to 0.6% rests with the top ten. The chain recombines TRBV29-1 with TRBJ1-1; possibly TRBD1 for D (5 bases). This TCR derives from a young man who received the YFV17D yellow fever vaccine. This specimen was CD4+ T cells sorted from PBMCs, taken 45 days after the yellow fever booster vaccination. For the CDR3, the DNA is TGCAGCGTTGTACGGCCGGGGGGCACTGAAGCTTTCTTT. It is translated as CSVVRPGGTEAFF.